What follows describes a single T cell receptor (beta chain). The CDR3 is 14 residues long. Germline CDR1 reads MNHEY; CDR2 reads SVGAGI. This entry is derived from a study of T cells expressing NK-cell markers. Study-wide context: In the group of eight sequenced donors, seven were HCMV-seropositive and one was seronegative.

TCR beta cDNA was generated via 5'RACE template switching incorporating UMIs. TCRdb re-called the 5' RACE reads; every CDR3 protein appears as one record, without DNA. This repertoire includes approximately 440,000 distinct CDR3 sequences. The sample was blood T cells: a sorted CD56 or NKG2C T cell subset, CD4+ or CD8+ T cells, or bulk PBMC T cells (not recorded which). The V call is TRBV6-5, the J call TRBJ1-1; TCRdb outputs TRBD1, but without DNA this stays unchecked. The origin of this receptor is a woman aged 50 to 60 in good health. The CDR3 sequence: CASSRREGYTEAFF.